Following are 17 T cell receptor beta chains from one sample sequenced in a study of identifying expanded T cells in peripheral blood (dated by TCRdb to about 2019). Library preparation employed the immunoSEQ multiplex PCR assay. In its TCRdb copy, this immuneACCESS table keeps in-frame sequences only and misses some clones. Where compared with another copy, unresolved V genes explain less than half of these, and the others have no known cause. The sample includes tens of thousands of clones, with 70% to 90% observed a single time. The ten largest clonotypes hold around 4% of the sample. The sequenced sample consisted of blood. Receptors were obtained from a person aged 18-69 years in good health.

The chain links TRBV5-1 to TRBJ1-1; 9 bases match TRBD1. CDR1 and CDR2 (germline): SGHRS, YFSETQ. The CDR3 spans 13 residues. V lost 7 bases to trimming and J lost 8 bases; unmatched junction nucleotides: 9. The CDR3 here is CASSGQGKPEAFF. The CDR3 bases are TGCGCCAGCTCCGGACAGGGGAAACCCGAAGCTTTCTTT. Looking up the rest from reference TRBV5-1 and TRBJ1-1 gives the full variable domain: KAGVTQTPRYLIKTRGQQVTLSCSPISGHRSVSWYQQTPGQGLQFLFEYFSETQRNKGNFPGRFSGRQFSNSRSEMNVSTLELGDSALYLCASSGQGKPEAFFGQGTRLTVV.

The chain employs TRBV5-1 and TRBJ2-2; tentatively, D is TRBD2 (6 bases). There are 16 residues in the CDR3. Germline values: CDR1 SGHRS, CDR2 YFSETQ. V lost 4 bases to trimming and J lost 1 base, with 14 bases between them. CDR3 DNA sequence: TGCGCCAGCAGCCTAACTGGCGGGGTGAACACCGGGGAGCTGTTTTTT. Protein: CASSLTGGVNTGELFF.

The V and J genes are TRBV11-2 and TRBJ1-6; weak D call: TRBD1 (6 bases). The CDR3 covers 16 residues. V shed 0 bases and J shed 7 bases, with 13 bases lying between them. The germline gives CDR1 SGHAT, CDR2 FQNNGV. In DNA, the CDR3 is TGTGCCAGCAGCTTAGAGGGGGCCAACTTAAATTCACCCCTCCACTTT. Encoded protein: CASSLEGANLNSPLHF.

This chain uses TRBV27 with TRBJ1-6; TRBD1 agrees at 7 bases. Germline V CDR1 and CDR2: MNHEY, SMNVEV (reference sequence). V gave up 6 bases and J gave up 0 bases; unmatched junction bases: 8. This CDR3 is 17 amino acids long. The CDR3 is CASRGQVSRSYNSPLHF. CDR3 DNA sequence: TGTGCCAGCAGAGGACAGGTGTCACGCTCCTATAATTCACCCCTCCACTTT.

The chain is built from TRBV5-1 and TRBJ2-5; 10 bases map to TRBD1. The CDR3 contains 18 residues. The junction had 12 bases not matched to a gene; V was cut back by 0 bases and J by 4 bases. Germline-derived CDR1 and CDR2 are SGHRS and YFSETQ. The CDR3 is CASSLEDRGRWWRETQYF. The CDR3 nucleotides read TGCGCCAGCAGCTTGGAAGACAGGGGGCGTTGGTGGAGAGAGACCCAGTACTTC.

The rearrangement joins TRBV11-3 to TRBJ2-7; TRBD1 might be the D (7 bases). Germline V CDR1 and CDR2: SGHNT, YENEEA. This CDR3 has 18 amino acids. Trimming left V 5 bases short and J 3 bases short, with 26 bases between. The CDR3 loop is CASSPSVPQGGLGYEQYF. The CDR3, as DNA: TGTGCCAGCAGCCCGTCGGTCCCCCAGGGGGGCCTGGGCTACGAGCAGTACTTC. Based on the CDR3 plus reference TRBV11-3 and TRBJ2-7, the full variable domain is EAGVVQSPRYKIIEKKQPVAFWCNPISGHNTLYWYLQNLGQGPELLIRYENEEAVDDSQLPKDRFSAERLKGVDSTLKIQPAELGDSAVYLCASSPSVPQGGLGYEQYFGPGTRLTVT.

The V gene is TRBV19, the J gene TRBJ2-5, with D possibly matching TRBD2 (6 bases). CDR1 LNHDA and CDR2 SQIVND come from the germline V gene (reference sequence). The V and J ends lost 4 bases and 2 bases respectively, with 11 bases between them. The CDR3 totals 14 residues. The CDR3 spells CASSRAGPQETQYF. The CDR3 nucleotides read TGTGCCAGTAGTAGGGCGGGGCCTCAAGAGACCCAGTACTTC.

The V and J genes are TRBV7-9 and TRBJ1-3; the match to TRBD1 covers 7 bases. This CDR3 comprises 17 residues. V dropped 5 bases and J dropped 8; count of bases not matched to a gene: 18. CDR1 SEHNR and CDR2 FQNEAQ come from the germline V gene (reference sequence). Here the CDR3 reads CASSPRAEAATGDTIYF. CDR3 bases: TGTGCCAGCAGCCCTCGTGCGGAGGCAGCTACAGGGGACACCATATATTTT.

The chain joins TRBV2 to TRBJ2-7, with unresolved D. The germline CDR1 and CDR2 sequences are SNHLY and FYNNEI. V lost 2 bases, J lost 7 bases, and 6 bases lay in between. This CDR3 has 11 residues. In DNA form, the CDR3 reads TGTGCCAGCAGTGAAAGGGTGGAGCAGTACTTC. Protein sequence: CASSERVEQYF.

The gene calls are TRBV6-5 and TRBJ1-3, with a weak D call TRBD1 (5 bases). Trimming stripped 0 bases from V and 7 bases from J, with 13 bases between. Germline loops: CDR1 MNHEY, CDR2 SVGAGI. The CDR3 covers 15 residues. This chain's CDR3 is CASSYSVGGDNTIYF. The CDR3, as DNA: TGTGCCAGCAGTTACTCAGTTGGGGGAGACAACACCATATATTTT.

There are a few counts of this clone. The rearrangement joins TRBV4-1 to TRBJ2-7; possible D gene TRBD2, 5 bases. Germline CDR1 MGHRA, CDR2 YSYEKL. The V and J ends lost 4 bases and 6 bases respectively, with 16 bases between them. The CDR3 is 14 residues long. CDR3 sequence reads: CASSPGLGSGEQYF. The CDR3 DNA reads TGCGCCAGCAGCCCAGGACTGGGGTCGGGCGAGCAGTACTTC.

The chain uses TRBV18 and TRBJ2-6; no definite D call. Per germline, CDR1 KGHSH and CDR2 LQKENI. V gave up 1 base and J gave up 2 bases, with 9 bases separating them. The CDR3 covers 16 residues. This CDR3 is CASSPLEAAGANVLTF. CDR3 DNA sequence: TGTGCCAGCTCACCACTCGAGGCGGCTGGGGCCAACGTCCTGACTTTC.

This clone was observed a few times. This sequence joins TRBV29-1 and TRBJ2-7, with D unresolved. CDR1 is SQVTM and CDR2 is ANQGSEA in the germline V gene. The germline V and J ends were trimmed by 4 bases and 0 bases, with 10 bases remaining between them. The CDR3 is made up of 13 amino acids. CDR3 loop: CSVVGLTSYEQYF. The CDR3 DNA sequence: TGCAGCGTTGTTGGCCTTACCTCCTACGAGCAGTACTTC.

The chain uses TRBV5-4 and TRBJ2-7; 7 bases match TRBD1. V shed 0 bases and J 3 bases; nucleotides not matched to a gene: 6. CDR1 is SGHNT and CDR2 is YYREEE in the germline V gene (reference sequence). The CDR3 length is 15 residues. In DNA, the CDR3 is TGTGCCAGCAGCTTGGGACAGGGAAGTTTCTACGAGCAGTACTTC. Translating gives CASSLGQGSFYEQYF.

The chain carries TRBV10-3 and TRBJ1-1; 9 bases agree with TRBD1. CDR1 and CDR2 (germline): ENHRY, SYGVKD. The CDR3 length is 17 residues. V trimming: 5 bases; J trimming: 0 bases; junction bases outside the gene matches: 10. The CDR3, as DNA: TGTGCCATCAGTTCCCCACTAGGGACAGGGTTGAACACTGAAGCTTTCTTT. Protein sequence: CAISSPLGTGLNTEAFF.

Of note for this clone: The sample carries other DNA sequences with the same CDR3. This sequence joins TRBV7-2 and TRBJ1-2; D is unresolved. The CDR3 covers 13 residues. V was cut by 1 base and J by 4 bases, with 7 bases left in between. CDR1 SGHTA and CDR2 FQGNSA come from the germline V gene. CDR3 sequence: CASSLGSSYGYTF. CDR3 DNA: TGTGCCAGCAGCTTAGGGTCATCCTATGGCTACACCTTC.

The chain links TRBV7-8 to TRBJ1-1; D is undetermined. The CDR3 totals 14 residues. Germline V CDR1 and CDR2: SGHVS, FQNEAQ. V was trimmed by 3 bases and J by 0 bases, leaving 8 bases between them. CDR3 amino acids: CASSLRPVNTEAFF. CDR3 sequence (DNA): TGTGCCAGCAGCTTGAGGCCCGTGAACACTGAAGCTTTCTTT.